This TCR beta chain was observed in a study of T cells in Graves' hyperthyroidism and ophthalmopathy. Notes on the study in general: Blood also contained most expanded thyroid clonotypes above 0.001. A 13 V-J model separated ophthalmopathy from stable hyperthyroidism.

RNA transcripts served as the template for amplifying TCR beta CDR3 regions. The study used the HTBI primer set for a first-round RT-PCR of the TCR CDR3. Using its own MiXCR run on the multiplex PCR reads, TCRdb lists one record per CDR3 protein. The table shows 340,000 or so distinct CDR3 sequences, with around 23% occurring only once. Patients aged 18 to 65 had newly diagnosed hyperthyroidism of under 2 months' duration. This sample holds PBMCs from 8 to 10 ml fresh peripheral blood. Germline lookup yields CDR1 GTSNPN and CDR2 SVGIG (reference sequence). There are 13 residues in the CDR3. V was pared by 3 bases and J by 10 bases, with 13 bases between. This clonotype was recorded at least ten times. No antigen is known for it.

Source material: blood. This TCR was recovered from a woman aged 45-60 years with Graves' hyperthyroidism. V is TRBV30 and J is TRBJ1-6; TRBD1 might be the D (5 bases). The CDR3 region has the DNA TGTGCCTGGAGAGGGGCCATAGGGTCACCCCTCCACTTT. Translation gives CAWRGAIGSPLHF.